Each of the 17 T cell receptor beta chains below was sequenced from the same sample in a study of Graves' ophthalmopathy and Graves' hyperthyroidism listed by TCRdb under 2018. Sequenced on an Illumina HiSeq 2000. TCR beta CDR3 regions were amplified from RNA transcripts for repertoire sequencing. The first round was an RT-PCR using HTBI primers with the Qiagen OneStep RT-PCR kit, and this first round was followed by a second-round multiplex PCR, then size selection and purification. Starting from the raw public reads, TCRdb applied fastp trimming at Q25, assembled clones with MiXCR and retained in-frame beta chains. Identical CDR3 proteins give one entry, which carries the most common genes and DNA. This sample comprises some 750,000 distinct CDR3 sequences, approximately 40% of them detected only once. Approximately 46% of the sample is held by the ten biggest clonotypes. Specimen: peripheral blood. These receptors were taken from an adult man with Graves' ophthalmopathy.

The chain recombines TRBV12-3 or TRBV12-4 with TRBJ1-5; D is possibly TRBD1 (5 bases). V gave up 5 bases and J gave up 0 bases, with 8 bases separating them. This CDR3 is built from 14 residues. CDR3 sequence reads: CASSDSDSNQPQHF. The DNA for the CDR3 is TGTGCCAGCAGTGACAGTGATAGCAATCAGCCCCAGCATTTT.

The CDR3 protein is CAISDPATGSYTGEQYF. CDR3 sequence (DNA): TGTGCCATCAGTGACCCGGCGACAGGGTCGTACACCGGGGAGCAGTACTTC. V is TRBV10-3 and J is TRBJ2-7; 7 bases line up with TRBD1. Per germline, CDR1 ENHRY and CDR2 SYGVKD. The CDR3 consists of 17 residues. The V gene end was trimmed by 3 bases and the J gene end by 7 bases; junction bases not matched to a gene: 18.

This clonotype was observed many times. The chain is built from TRBV2 and TRBJ2-5; D remains unclear. The CDR3 contains 11 residues. The germline gives CDR1 SNHLY, CDR2 FYNNEI. The ends were cut back, 6 bases at V and 1 base at J, with 3 bases in the middle. The CDR3 sequence is CASRTQETQYF. In DNA form, the CDR3 reads TGTGCCAGCAGGACCCAAGAGACCCAGTACTTC.

The chain recombines TRBV9 with TRBJ1-1; D is uncertain. The V end was cut by 0 bases, the J end by 2 bases, with 11 bases between. This CDR3 spans 15 amino acids. The germline gives CDR1 SGDLS, CDR2 YYNGEE. The CDR3 loop is CASSVGRRENTEAFF. DNA for the CDR3: TGTGCCAGCAGCGTAGGAAGGCGGGAAAACACTGAAGCTTTCTTT.

The rearrangement uses TRBV7-9 and TRBJ1-2, with TRBD1 matching 8 bases. This CDR3 is built from 15 residues. The V and J ends lost 3 bases and 5 bases, in that order; junction bases with no gene match: 8. CDR1 and CDR2 (germline): SEHNR, FQNEAQ (reference sequence). CDR3 protein: CASSLRQGSQYGYTF. The CDR3 DNA reads as TGTGCCAGCAGCTTGAGACAGGGGAGTCAGTATGGCTACACCTTC. Based on the CDR3 plus reference TRBV7-9 and TRBJ1-2, the full variable domain is DTGVSQNPRHKITKRGQNVTFRCDPISEHNRLYWYRQTLGQGPEFLTYFQNEAQLEKSRLLSDRFSAERPKGSFSTLEIQRTEQGDSAMYLCASSLRQGSQYGYTFGSGTRLTVV.

This clonotype appeared once. CDR3 region: CASSVGGATGELFF. CDR3 bases: TGTGCCAGCAGCGTAGGGGGAGCCACCGGGGAGCTGTTTTTT. The rearrangement uses TRBV25-1 and TRBJ2-2, with D perhaps matching TRBD1 (6 bases). From germline, CDR1 is MGHDK and CDR2 SYGVNS. The V gene lost 6 bases and the J gene lost 4 bases, with 12 bases spanning the gap. This CDR3 contains 14 residues.

The V and J genes are TRBV11-2 and TRBJ2-5; possibly TRBD1 or TRBD2 for D (5 bases each). This CDR3 is 16 amino acids long. Germline V lookup: CDR1 SGHAT, CDR2 FQNNGV. Between the trimmed V and J ends, which lost 2 bases and 4 bases, there was a span of 17 bases. CDR3 sequence reads: CASSLRGSGFPETQYF. The DNA of the CDR3 is TGTGCCAGCAGCTTAAGGGGTTCGGGATTCCCAGAGACCCAGTACTTC.

The rearrangement links TRBV15 to TRBJ1-2; TRBD1 agrees at 9 bases. Germline loops: CDR1 LNHNV, CDR2 YYDKDF (reference sequence). With 3 bases clipped from V and 1 base from J, the junction kept 6 bases outside the gene matches. The CDR3 loop spans 16 amino acids. CDR3 nucleotides: TGTGCCACCAGCAGTACGGACAGGGGCCTTAACTATGGCTACACCTTC. Residues: CATSSTDRGLNYGYTF.

A single count supports this clonotype. The gene calls are TRBV10-3 and TRBJ2-5; 7 nucleotides align to TRBD1. From germline, CDR1 is ENHRY and CDR2 SYGVKD. V shed 10 bases and J 3 bases; nucleotides not matched to a gene: 8. The CDR3 extends over 13 amino acids. For the CDR3, the DNA is TGTGCCAGCCGGCCGGACAGGAAAGAGACCCAGTACTTC. Translating gives CASRPDRKETQYF.

The chain uses TRBV15 and TRBJ1-4, with no clear D. The V and J ends lost 1 base and 7 bases respectively, with 10 bases between them. Germline V gene lookup returns CDR1 LNHNV and CDR2 YYDKDF (reference sequence). This CDR3 spans 14 amino acids. The CDR3: CATSRGYLLEKLFF. DNA of the CDR3: TGTGCCACCAGCAGAGGGTATTTGCTTGAAAAACTGTTTTTT.

This chain connects TRBV20-1 to TRBJ1-4; a possible D gene is TRBD1 (5 bases). Germline CDR1 DFQATT, CDR2 SNEGSKA (reference sequence). There are 13 residues in the CDR3. V was trimmed by 3 bases and J by 8 bases, leaving 13 bases between them. The CDR3 nucleotides read TGCAGTGCTAGTGGCAGGGTGGACGAAAAACTGTTTTTT. It yields the protein CSASGRVDEKLFF.

The chain combines TRBV7-9 with TRBJ2-7, with 8 nucleotides matching TRBD1. Losses at the gene ends were 3 bases for V and 4 bases for J; bases not matched to a gene: 8. Germline CDR1 is SEHNR and CDR2 is FQNEAQ (reference sequence). The CDR3 has 15 amino acids. The CDR3 nucleotides read TGTGCCAGCAGCTTGGGGGGCAGGGGGCTGTACGAGCAGTACTTC. Protein: CASSLGGRGLYEQYF.

The chain couples TRBV19 to TRBJ2-7, with 9 bases identical to TRBD2. V shed 2 bases and J 3 bases; nucleotides not matched to a gene: 8. The CDR3 totals 16 residues. Germline V lookup: CDR1 LNHDA, CDR2 SQIVND (reference sequence). The CDR3 sequence is CASSILISGSLYEQYF. In DNA, the CDR3 is TGTGCCAGTAGTATACTAATTAGCGGGAGTCTCTACGAGCAGTACTTC.

The sample holds many counts of this clonotype. The chain joins TRBV29-1 to TRBJ1-5; no reliable D call. Germline V CDR1 and CDR2: SQVTM, ANQGSEA. The germline V and J ends were trimmed by 4 bases and 1 base, with 8 bases remaining between them. The CDR3 sequence is 13 residues long. This CDR3 is CSVGLESNQPQHF. The DNA of the CDR3 is TGCAGCGTTGGACTGGAAAGCAATCAGCCCCAGCATTTT. Full variable domain (outside the CDR3, taken from reference TRBV29-1 and TRBJ1-5): SAVISQKPSRDICQRGTSLTIQCQVDSQVTMMFWYRQQPGQSLTLIATANQGSEATYESGFVIDKFPISRPNLTFSTLTVSNMSPEDSSIYLCSVGLESNQPQHFGDGTRLSIL.

This clonotype was counted many times. The J gene is TRBJ2-7, the V gene TRBV7-6, with a weak D call TRBD2 (5 bases). V dropped 5 bases and J dropped 2 bases, with 16 bases sitting between them. This CDR3 has 15 amino acids. The germline CDR1 and CDR2 sequences are SGHVS and FNYEAQ. CDR3 region: CASSQTTAGTYEQYF. For the CDR3, the DNA is TGTGCCAGCAGCCAGACGACGGCCGGGACCTACGAGCAGTACTTC.

The chain has TRBV21-1 and TRBJ1-2; TRBD1 is the table's D call and was not checked against the DNA. TRBV21-1 is labeled a pseudogene. This CDR3 spans 16 amino acids. This CDR3 is CASRPGLKTGGSGYTF. The CDR3 DNA sequence: TGTGCCAGCAGGCCCGGGCTAAAGACAGGGGGCTCTGGCTACACCTTC.

This chain links TRBV24-1 with TRBJ1-5; D perhaps matches TRBD1 (5 bases). CDR3 length: 15 amino acids. The V and J ends lost 11 bases and 1 base respectively, with 17 bases between them. CDR1 and CDR2 from the germline V gene are KGHDR and SFDVKD. The CDR3 DNA reads as TGTGCCAGCACCGTCCGGGGCGCGAGCAATCAGCCCCAGCATTTT. It yields the protein CASTVRGASNQPQHF.